This T cell receptor beta chain was obtained from a study of human T cells and chemical hapten exposure. A single record per CDR3 protein comes from TCRdb applying MiXCR to the RACE reads. The repertoire includes about 190,000 distinct CDR3 sequences, around 25% of them detected once, and approximately 2.3% sits in the top ten. CDR3 length: 14 residues. V lost 0 bases to trimming and J lost 4 bases; unmatched junction nucleotides: 3. Germline CDR1 reads SGHRS; CDR2 reads YFSETQ. As to time point: patch test 3, about 24 weeks after DPC sensitization. Specified treatment: therapeutic diphenylcyclopropenone sensitization with weekly scalp DPC. This clonotype was seen a few times.

The TCR originated in a woman between 40 and 55 years old with alopecia areata. Some clones in this sample may be carry-over from other donors' samples. V and J are TRBV5-1 and TRBJ1-2; 7 nucleotides line up with TRBD1. The source material was whole blood, sampled in connection with sensitization to the hapten diphenylcyclopropenone (DPC). CDR3 loop: CASSLGTGFYGYTF. CDR3 DNA sequence: TGCGCCAGCAGCTTGGGGACAGGTTTCTATGGCTACACCTTC.